One sample yielded the 28 T cell receptor beta chains listed below, sequenced in a study of CD8+ T cells in alopecia areata. RNA was extracted and reverse transcribed into cDNA as the sequencing template. TCRdb's copy holds only in-frame clones and misses some; the assay was immunoSEQ multiplex PCR. The table includes some 170,000 clones, 63% detected once. Sequencing used CD4+ T cells sorted from blood, obtained at week 0. Receptors originate from a human donor with alopecia areata.

Notes on this clone: Other nucleotide sequences in the sample specify the same CDR3. The chain joins TRBV15 to TRBJ1-2; a possible D gene is TRBD1 (5 bases). The CDR3 contains 14 residues. Trimming removed 0 bases at V and 7 bases at J, with 12 bases between. Germline CDR1 reads LNHNV; CDR2 reads YYDKDF (reference sequence). CDR3 DNA sequence: TGTGCCACCAGCAGAGATCGGACGGGACGTGGCTACACCTTC. Translated: CATSRDRTGRGYTF.

The CDR3 spells CSVWTSGGKNEQFF. The CDR3 DNA sequence: TGCAGCGTTTGGACTAGCGGGGGGAAAAATGAGCAGTTCTTC. The V gene is TRBV29-1, the J gene TRBJ2-1; 14 bases agree with TRBD2. In germline, CDR1 is SQVTM, CDR2 ANQGSEA. The CDR3 is made up of 14 amino acids. Trimming at V came to 5 bases and at J to 7 bases, leaving 4 bases not matched to a gene.

This clone was seen only once. The V gene is TRBV4-3, the J gene TRBJ1-1, with 8 bases fitting TRBD1. This CDR3 has 15 residues. Germline trimming cut 0 bases from V and 6 bases from J; bases unmatched to any gene: 6. Germline V gives CDR1 LGHNA, CDR2 YSLEER. CDR3 amino acids: CASSQDLQGAPEAFF. Here the CDR3 DNA reads TGCGCCAGCAGCCAAGATCTGCAGGGGGCACCTGAAGCTTTCTTT.

The gene calls are TRBV11-2 and TRBJ2-5, with D possibly TRBD2 on 5 matching bases. The germline V gene has CDR1 SGHAT and CDR2 FQNNGV. There are 14 residues in the CDR3. The V and J ends lost 3 bases and 10 bases respectively, with 18 bases between them. The CDR3 region has the DNA TGTGCCAGCAGCTTCCTCGACGGGGTCCGCGACCAGTACTTC. As protein: CASSFLDGVRDQYF.

This clone has only a few counts. V is TRBV14 and J is TRBJ1-1, with TRBD1 as a possible D gene (5 bases). Germline assignment: CDR1 SGHDN and CDR2 FVKESK. The CDR3 extends over 12 amino acids. V was cut by 4 bases and J by 7 bases, with 10 bases left in between. CDR3 DNA sequence: TGTGCCAGCAGCCTCCAGGGATTTGAAGCTTTCTTT. Translated, it gives CASSLQGFEAFF.

On this clone itself: Additional DNA sequences in this sample encode the identical CDR3. This chain uses TRBV18 with TRBJ2-3; D ambiguous. This CDR3 comprises 12 residues. Trimming removed 3 bases at V and 1 base at J, with 2 bases between. Germline CDR1 and CDR2: KGHSH and LQKENI. The CDR3 DNA is TGTGCCAGCTCACCCGGCACAGATACGCAGTATTTT. Its protein is CASSPGTDTQYF.

This clone occurred a few times. The rearrangement uses TRBV7-3 and TRBJ2-7; 12 bases match TRBD1. From germline, CDR1 is SGHTA and CDR2 FQGTGA. The junction had 25 bases not matched to a gene; V was cut back by 5 bases and J by 5 bases. The CDR3 runs to 21 residues. The CDR3 region is CASSPYSRDRGRQKGIHEQYF. The CDR3 DNA reads TGTGCCAGCAGCCCCTATTCCCGGGACAGGGGGCGTCAAAAGGGCATACACGAGCAGTACTTC.

The chain combines TRBV7-2 with TRBJ1-2; 9 bases are a match to TRBD1. Germline assignment: CDR1 SGHTA and CDR2 FQGNSA. The CDR3 has 13 residues. The junction had 6 bases not matched to a gene; V was cut back by 5 bases and J by 8 bases. DNA of the CDR3: TGTGCCAGCAGCCAAGGACAGGGGATAGGCTACACCTTC. Its protein product is CASSQGQGIGYTF. The entire variable domain, with the rest obtained from reference TRBV7-2 and TRBJ1-2, is as follows: GAGVSQSPSNKVTEKGKDVELRCDPISGHTALYWYRQSLGQGLEFLIYFQGNSAPDKSGLPSDRFSAERTGGSVSTLTIQRTQQEDSAVYLCASSQGQGIGYTFGSGTRLTVV.

The rearrangement joins TRBV6-5 to TRBJ1-6, with a tentative D call TRBD1 (5 bases). The V gene's germline CDR1 is MNHEY and CDR2 SVGAGI. With 8 bases removed from V and 7 bases from J, the gap between germline ends came to 12 bases. This CDR3 contains 13 residues. The CDR3 DNA sequence: TGTGCCAGCTCGGGACTCATAAATTCACCCCTCCACTTT. It specifies CASSGLINSPLHF.

This clone was seen a few times. This chain uses TRBV7-3 with TRBJ2-3; D perhaps matches TRBD1 (6 bases). V lost 3 bases and J lost 8, with 15 bases in between. CDR1 SGHTA and CDR2 FQGTGA come from the germline V gene. This CDR3 is 14 amino acids long. The CDR3 DNA follows: TGTGCCAGCAGCTTGGACAGCGCCTTAACTACGCAGTATTTT. This codes for CASSLDSALTTQYF.

This clone was seen only a few times. CDR3 bases: TGTGCCTGGAGTAAAGGGGTGGGCGCTGAAGCTTTCTTT. This codes for CAWSKGVGAEAFF. The rearrangement links TRBV30 to TRBJ1-1; D perhaps matches TRBD1 (5 bases). In germline, CDR1 is GTSNPN, CDR2 SVGIG (reference sequence). V lost 2 bases and J 6 bases, leaving 13 bases between the germline ends. CDR3 length: 13 amino acids.

The chain joins TRBV27 to TRBJ2-1; D is perhaps TRBD1 (6 bases). V dropped 8 bases and J dropped 7 bases, with 21 bases sitting between them. The CDR3 runs 15 residues. Per the germline V gene, CDR1 is MNHEY and CDR2 is SMNVEV (reference sequence). The CDR3 loop reads CASSDGRGRRNEQFF. The CDR3 DNA reads as TGTGCCAGCTCGGATGGCAGGGGAAGACGGAATGAGCAGTTCTTC.

The chain uses TRBV30 and TRBJ1-2; D gene ambiguous. The ends were cut back, 5 bases at V and 7 bases at J, with 26 bases in the middle. From germline, CDR1 is GTSNPN and CDR2 SVGIG (reference sequence). CDR3 size: 16 residues. The CDR3 spells CAWATSEGEGRSGYTF. The DNA for the CDR3 is TGTGCCTGGGCAACTTCAGAGGGCGAGGGAAGGAGTGGCTACACCTTC.

The V call is TRBV14, the J call TRBJ2-7; D gene unclear. The CDR3 has 15 amino acids. The V end lost 0 bases, the J end lost 3 bases, and 12 bases lay between the germline ends. The germline V gene has CDR1 SGHDN and CDR2 FVKESK. The CDR3 loop is CASSQELTPNYEQYF. The CDR3 DNA reads TGTGCCAGCAGCCAAGAATTGACTCCAAACTACGAGCAGTACTTC.

This sequence joins TRBV29-1 and TRBJ2-2; tentative D call: TRBD1 (6 bases). Trimming cost V 5 bases and J 1 base, with 8 bases left between them. CDR3 length: 13 amino acids. The germline V gene has CDR1 SQVTM and CDR2 ANQGSEA. CDR3 sequence reads: CSVRQVNTGELFF. The CDR3 DNA sequence: TGCAGCGTTCGACAGGTGAACACCGGGGAGCTGTTTTTT.

The chain couples TRBV7-8 to TRBJ1-5; D gene unclear. Trimming shortened V by 4 bases and J by 7 bases, and 14 bases separated the two germline ends. Germline CDR1 is SGHVS and CDR2 is FQNEAQ. The CDR3 totals 14 residues. CDR3 in amino acids: CASSSGSPQQPQHF. In nucleotides, the CDR3 is TGTGCCAGCAGCTCCGGCTCCCCCCAACAGCCCCAGCATTTT.

J is TRBJ1-2 and V is TRBV6-5, with TRBD1 matching 9 bases. The CDR3 totals 14 residues. Germline V gene sequence: CDR1 MNHEY, CDR2 SVGAGI. With V trimmed by 5 bases and J by 8 bases, 9 bases remained unmatched. CDR3 amino acids: CASSHQGQGVGYTF. The CDR3 DNA follows: TGTGCCAGCAGTCATCAGGGACAGGGTGTCGGCTACACCTTC.

On this clone: The sample carries other DNA sequences with the same CDR3. The chain has TRBV10-3 and TRBJ2-2, with D tentatively TRBD1 or TRBD2 (5 bases each). Germline CDR1 ENHRY, CDR2 SYGVKD. CDR3 length: 14 amino acids. The V gene lost 6 bases and the J gene lost 5 bases, with 13 bases spanning the gap. The DNA of the CDR3 is TGTGCCATCAGGCCGGGGCAGCGGACCGGGGAGCTGTTTTTT. Translated: CAIRPGQRTGELFF.

This clone came up a few times. CDR3 sequence reads: CSALDRAPEQYF. The CDR3 DNA is TGCAGCGCCCTGGACAGGGCCCCCGAGCAGTACTTC. The chain carries TRBV29-1 and TRBJ2-7; 8 bases match TRBD1. CDR3 size: 12 residues. The germline gives CDR1 SQVTM, CDR2 ANQGSEA. V was pared by 7 bases and J by 6 bases, with 8 bases of the junction left unmatched.

V and J are TRBV30 and TRBJ1-4; tentative D call: TRBD1 (6 bases). This CDR3 region has 12 residues. The V end was cut by 5 bases, the J end by 5 bases, with 9 bases between. CDR1 is GTSNPN and CDR2 is SVGIG in the germline V gene (reference sequence). Here the CDR3 DNA reads TGTGCCTGGGGACAGTTAAATGAAAAACTGTTTTTT. The encoded protein is CAWGQLNEKLFF.

This clone was seen more than once but under ten times. The chain is built from TRBV29-1 and TRBJ1-2, with 9 bases lining up with TRBD1. In germline, CDR1 is SQVTM, CDR2 ANQGSEA. The CDR3 consists of 19 residues. V lost 7 bases and J lost 6; bases outside the gene matches: 27. CDR3 sequence: CSASPQMGGQGSIVDGYTF. CDR3 DNA sequence: TGCAGCGCATCTCCGCAAATGGGGGGACAGGGCTCGATAGTGGATGGCTACACCTTC.

This clone was seen only a few times. This rearrangement joins TRBV13 to TRBJ1-6; 7 bases align to TRBD1. There are 15 residues in the CDR3. Germline-derived CDR1 and CDR2 are PRHDT and FYEKMQ (reference sequence). Losses at the gene ends were 5 bases for V and 5 bases for J; bases not matched to a gene: 6. This CDR3 is CASSPPGTDNSPLHF. DNA for the CDR3: TGTGCCAGCAGCCCCCCAGGGACAGATAATTCACCCCTCCACTTT.

In this sample, this clone turned up a few times. Other DNA sequences in this sample translate to the same CDR3. The CDR3 here is CASSIGSQETQYF. CDR3 coding DNA: TGTGCCAGTAGTATAGGCAGCCAAGAGACCCAGTACTTC. The rearrangement joins TRBV19 to TRBJ2-5, with D hard to call. The CDR3 sequence is 13 residues long. From germline, CDR1 is LNHDA and CDR2 SQIVND (reference sequence). V gave up 1 base and J gave up 1 base, with 4 bases separating them.

The chain couples TRBV30 to TRBJ1-2, with 7 bases lining up with TRBD1. The CDR3 length is 16 residues. Trimming cost V 4 bases and J 0 bases; bases outside gene matches: 11. Germline V CDR1 and CDR2: GTSNPN, SVGIG (reference sequence). CDR3 nucleotide sequence: TGTGCCTGGAAATGGAGACAGGGCATTTCTAACTATGGCTACACCTTC. Its translation is CAWKWRQGISNYGYTF.

This chain connects TRBV29-1 to TRBJ1-1; D unresolved. The V gene's germline CDR1 is SQVTM and CDR2 ANQGSEA. Trimming pared 5 bases from V and 2 bases from J, leaving 18 bases between. The CDR3 loop spans 15 amino acids. The CDR3 loop reads CSVTMRFASNTEAFF. DNA of the CDR3: TGCAGCGTTACGATGAGGTTTGCCTCAAACACTGAAGCTTTCTTT.

This clone has only a few counts. The chain links TRBV18 to TRBJ2-4, with TRBD1 matching 7 bases. V lost 2 bases, J lost 7 bases, and 8 bases stayed unmatched. The CDR3 is made up of 15 amino acids. Germline CDR1 KGHSH, CDR2 LQKENI. This CDR3 is CASSPRELRGNIQYF. Written as DNA, the CDR3 is TGTGCCAGCTCACCAAGGGAGCTCAGGGGGAACATTCAGTACTTC.

The chain couples TRBV19 to TRBJ1-5, with unresolved D. Germline V gene data show CDR1 as LNHDA and CDR2 as SQIVND (reference sequence). This CDR3 contains 12 residues. The V and J ends lost 7 bases and 3 bases respectively, with 7 bases between them. The CDR3 DNA follows: TGTGCCAGTAAAGTTGCCAATCAGCCCCAGCATTTT. Residues: CASKVANQPQHF.

This clone was seen only once. The gene calls are TRBV2 and TRBJ2-3, with D tentatively TRBD2 (5 bases). The germline V gene has CDR1 SNHLY and CDR2 FYNNEI. The CDR3 spans 15 residues. The V gene lost 6 bases and the J gene lost 9 bases, with 22 bases spanning the gap. Here the CDR3 DNA reads TGTGCCAGCAGCCCGGACGAACTTTTAGCGTCGACGCAGTATTTT. Amino acids: CASSPDELLASTQYF.